This T cell receptor beta chain was obtained from a study of cytomegalovirus exposure and HLA in healthy donors. Findings and limits, study-wide: Confirmation was obtained in vitro that a few CMV-associated chains are specific for CMV antigens. The study listed roughly 150 cytomegalovirus-associated TCR beta chains. Generally TCR sequences proved uncommon, though certain public TCRs appeared in numerous donors.

This clone was seen a few times. Its antigen is not identified. The PCR had 60 Vbeta and 13 Jbeta primers. Data came from immunoSEQ multiplex PCR; TCRdb stores just in-frame clones and leaves some out. Of about 77,000 clones detected, 75% to 80% appear once; the ten largest clones hold 3.5% to 5.5%. With 2 bases removed from V and 12 bases from J, the gap between germline ends came to 16 bases. This CDR3 has 14 amino acids. CDR1 MNHNS and CDR2 SASEGT come from the germline V gene. The genes are TRBV6-1 and TRBJ1-4; D not resolved. Sequencing used PBMCs. The receptor was derived from a man aged 35-49 years in good health and CMV-seronegative. The CDR3 nucleotides are TGTGCCAGCAGTGAACGGGCCCCTAAGAGGGAACTGTTTTTT. Translation: CASSERAPKRELFF.